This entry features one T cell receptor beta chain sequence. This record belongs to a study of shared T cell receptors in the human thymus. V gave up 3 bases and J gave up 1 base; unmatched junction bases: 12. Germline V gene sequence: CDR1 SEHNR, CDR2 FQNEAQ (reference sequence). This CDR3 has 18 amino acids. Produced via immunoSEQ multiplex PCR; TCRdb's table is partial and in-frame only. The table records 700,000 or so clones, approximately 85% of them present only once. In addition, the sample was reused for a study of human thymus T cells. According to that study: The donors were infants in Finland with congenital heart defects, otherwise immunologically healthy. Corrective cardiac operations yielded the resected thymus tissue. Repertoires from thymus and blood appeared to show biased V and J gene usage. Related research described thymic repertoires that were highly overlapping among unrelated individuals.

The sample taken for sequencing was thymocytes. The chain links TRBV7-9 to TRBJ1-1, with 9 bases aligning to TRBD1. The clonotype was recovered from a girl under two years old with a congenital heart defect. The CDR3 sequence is CASSFYRTGVDSNTEAFF. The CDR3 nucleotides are TGTGCCAGCAGCTTCTACAGGACAGGGGTAGACTCGAACACTGAAGCTTTCTTT.